A single sample gave rise to the 24 T cell receptor beta chains below, sequenced in a study of vaccination and CD4 T cells after COVID-19. These receptors are not linked to any known antigen. The Oncomine TCR Beta short-read assay sequenced DNA from cultured CD4+ T cells. TCRdb redid the calling of the PCR reads with MiXCR, one entry per CDR3 protein. The sample yields approximately 6,400 distinct CDR3 sequences, roughly three quarters seen once. Treatment here: 10-day PBMC culture with coronavirus spike peptide pools or control peptides (ViraFEST assay). Sample: CD4+ T cells from blood, cultured in vitro. Every receptor here comes from a human donor who had recovered from COVID-19.

The chain carries TRBV30 and TRBJ2-5, with 7 bases that match TRBD2. V shed 5 bases, J shed 5 bases, and the junction held 8 bases outside the gene matches. The CDR3 loop spans 13 amino acids. The germline V gene encodes CDR1 GTSNPN and CDR2 SVGIG (reference sequence). Here the CDR3 DNA reads TGTGCCTGGGCCAGCGGGATGCGGGAGACCCAGTACTTC. Protein sequence: CAWASGMRETQYF.

The gene calls are TRBV5-5 and TRBJ1-2, with TRBD1 matching over 9 bases. V shed 2 bases and J 7 bases; nucleotides not matched to a gene: 3. The CDR3 has 13 amino acids. CDR1 and CDR2 (germline): SGHKS, YYEKEE (reference sequence). CDR3 sequence: CASSFGDRAGYTF. The CDR3 nucleotides are TGTGCCAGCAGCTTCGGGGACAGGGCTGGCTACACCTTC.

The gene calls are TRBV11-3 and TRBJ2-3; TRBD2 matches at 10 bases. Losses at the gene ends were 5 bases for V and 3 bases for J; bases not matched to a gene: 11. The CDR3 loop spans 17 amino acids. Germline loops: CDR1 SGHNT, CDR2 YENEEA. The CDR3: CASSRGGGTSETDTQYF. CDR3 nucleotides: TGTGCCAGCAGCCGCGGTGGAGGGACTAGCGAGACAGATACGCAGTATTTT.

This clonotype was detected only a few times. The rearrangement links TRBV2 to TRBJ1-5; D remains ambiguous. V was clipped by 6 bases and J by 3 bases, with 3 bases between them. The CDR3 totals 11 residues. Germline CDR1 reads SNHLY; CDR2 reads FYNNEI. The CDR3 reads CASRYNQPQHF. CDR3 sequence (DNA): TGTGCCAGCAGGTACAATCAGCCCCAGCATTTT.

The V and J genes are TRBV28 and TRBJ1-2; D remains ambiguous. Deletions cut 5 bases from V and 4 bases from J, with 8 bases between. Germline CDR1 reads MDHEN; CDR2 reads SYDVKM. CDR3 length: 12 amino acids. The CDR3 protein is CASSAEFYGYTF. The CDR3 DNA is TGTGCCAGCAGTGCAGAATTCTATGGCTACACCTTC.

This chain connects TRBV20-1 to TRBJ2-3; D is possibly TRBD1 or TRBD2 (5 bases each). Germline V gene lookup returns CDR1 DFQATT and CDR2 SNEGSKA (reference sequence). The CDR3 loop spans 14 amino acids. CDR3: CSVGLGTSTDTQYF. The CDR3 DNA sequence: TGCAGCGTAGGACTCGGGACGTCCACAGATACGCAGTATTTT.

This rearrangement joins TRBV7-9 to TRBJ2-7, with a tentative D call TRBD2 (5 bases). The length of the CDR3 is 13 residues. Trimming took 1 base from V and 3 from J, leaving 7 bases between them. Germline CDR1 reads SEHNR; CDR2 reads FQNEAQ (reference sequence). The CDR3 bases are TGTGCCAGCAGCTTAGGCCGGGACTACGAGCAGTACTTC. Its translation: CASSLGRDYEQYF.

V is TRBV20-1 and J is TRBJ1-2; D ambiguous. The V end lost 4 bases, the J end lost 0 bases, and 3 bases lay between the germline ends. The V gene's germline CDR1 is DFQATT and CDR2 SNEGSKA (reference sequence). The CDR3 is 11 amino acids. The CDR3 reads CSANANYGYTF. The CDR3 region has the DNA TGCAGTGCTAATGCTAACTATGGCTACACCTTC.

The chain joins TRBV20-1 to TRBJ1-1; D ambiguous. The CDR3 has 13 amino acids. Trimming cost V 5 bases and J 1 base, with 11 bases left between them. Germline V gene data show CDR1 as DFQATT and CDR2 as SNEGSKA (reference sequence). CDR3 sequence reads: CSALGLRNTEAFF. The CDR3 nucleotides are TGCAGTGCTCTCGGACTAAGGAACACTGAAGCTTTCTTT.

The J gene is TRBJ1-1, the V gene TRBV12-3 or TRBV12-4, with D possibly TRBD1 on 5 matching bases. The CDR3 runs 13 residues. With 6 bases removed from V and 2 bases from J, the gap between germline ends came to 10 bases. The CDR3 DNA follows: TGTGCCAGCAGACCTACAGGTAACACTGAAGCTTTCTTT. The encoded protein is CASRPTGNTEAFF.

The sample holds a few counts of this clonotype. The chain couples TRBV20-1 to TRBJ1-5, with 8 bases that match TRBD1. Germline CDR1 reads DFQATT; CDR2 reads SNEGSKA (reference sequence). Trimming at V came to 1 base and at J to 3 bases, leaving 8 bases not matched to a gene. The CDR3 covers 16 residues. For the CDR3, the DNA is TGCAGTGCTAGAGTAGCCCCGGGACAGGTCAATCAGCCCCAGCATTTT. It yields the protein CSARVAPGQVNQPQHF.

There are a few counts of this clonotype. The CDR3 DNA is TGTGCCAGCAGCTTGGGTGGGGCCGGCTACGAGCAGTACTTC. Protein product: CASSLGGAGYEQYF. J is TRBJ2-7 and V is TRBV11-2; D possibly corresponds to TRBD1 (5 bases). CDR1 is SGHAT, CDR2 FQNNGV, per germline. V was pared by 3 bases and J by 3 bases, with 12 bases between. This CDR3 spans 14 amino acids.

The chain joins TRBV6-2 or TRBV6-3 to TRBJ1-2; no firm D call. The CDR3 runs to 19 residues. The V end was cut by 4 bases, the J end by 7 bases, with 31 bases between. Germline CDR1 is MNHEY and CDR2 is SVGEGT. CDR3 loop: CASSSGFFYRPGKIAGYTF. CDR3 bases: TGTGCCAGCAGTTCGGGTTTTTTCTATCGCCCGGGCAAGATTGCTGGCTACACCTTC.

This chain connects TRBV7-9 to TRBJ2-7, with D possibly matching TRBD1 (6 bases). V was shortened by 5 bases and J by 5 bases, with 19 bases between the two germline ends. Per the germline V gene, CDR1 is SEHNR and CDR2 is FQNEAQ (reference sequence). The CDR3 is made up of 15 amino acids. In DNA, the CDR3 is TGTGCCAGCAGCCCCTCGGGGCAGGGGAAAGACGAGCAGTACTTC. Translating it yields CASSPSGQGKDEQYF. Complete variable domain (other parts from reference TRBV7-9 and TRBJ2-7): DTGVSQNPRHKITKRGQNVTFRCDPISEHNRLYWYRQTLGQGPEFLTYFQNEAQLEKSRLLSDRFSAERPKGSFSTLEIQRTEQGDSAMYLCASSPSGQGKDEQYFGPGTRLTVT.

The chain is built from TRBV6-5 and TRBJ1-6; a possible D gene is TRBD1 (5 bases). CDR1 and CDR2 from the germline V gene are MNHEY and SVGAGI. V gave up 4 bases and J gave up 0 bases, with 13 bases separating them. The CDR3 consists of 17 residues. The CDR3 DNA reads as TGTGCCAGCAGTTCGCCGGCAGACAGCTCCTATAATTCACCCCTCCACTTT. Encoded protein: CASSSPADSSYNSPLHF.

V usage is TRBV6-4 and J usage is TRBJ2-3; possibly TRBD2 for D (7 bases). This CDR3 has 14 residues. From germline, CDR1 is MRHNA and CDR2 SNTAGT. Deletions cut 2 bases from V and 2 bases from J, with 8 bases between. The CDR3 loop is CASSDGGATDTQYF. The CDR3, as DNA: TGTGCCAGCAGTGACGGGGGGGCCACAGATACGCAGTATTTT.

V is TRBV12-3 or TRBV12-4 and J is TRBJ1-2; 10 bases are shared with TRBD1. CDR3 size: 18 residues. The V segment lost 5 bases and the J segment 0 bases; nucleotides outside the gene matches: 12. The CDR3 spells CASSPLPGQGKSNYGYTF. CDR3 bases: TGTGCCAGCAGTCCCCTCCCGGGACAGGGGAAATCTAACTATGGCTACACCTTC.

This clonotype showed up just a few times. The genes are TRBV29-1 and TRBJ1-3; 7 bases are shared with TRBD1. V shed 6 bases, J shed 3 bases, and the junction held 11 bases outside the gene matches. The CDR3 extends over 15 amino acids. Germline assignment: CDR1 SQVTM and CDR2 ANQGSEA. CDR3 bases: TGCAGCGTCTATACCGACAGGGATCGTGGAAACACCATATATTTT. It translates to CSVYTDRDRGNTIYF.

This clonotype has only one observation. This chain connects TRBV11-2 to TRBJ2-1; D gene unclear. The ends were cut back, 0 bases at V and 0 bases at J, with 6 bases in the middle. The CDR3 covers 15 residues. From germline, CDR1 is SGHAT and CDR2 FQNNGV. The CDR3 bases are TGTGCCAGCAGCTTAGATGGTCGCTCCTACAATGAGCAGTTCTTC. Translated, it gives CASSLDGRSYNEQFF.

The rearrangement links TRBV7-2 to TRBJ1-2, with 10 nucleotides matching TRBD1. This CDR3 is built from 16 residues. Germline loops: CDR1 SGHTA, CDR2 FQGNSA. The J segment lost 8 bases and the V segment lost 1 base, leaving 10 bases of the junction unmatched. DNA of the CDR3: TGTGCCAGCAGCTTAGGGGGGACAGGGGTGCTGAGGGGCTACACCTTC. Protein sequence: CASSLGGTGVLRGYTF.

The chain is built from TRBV18 and TRBJ2-2; D tentatively reads TRBD1 or TRBD2 (5 bases each). CDR1 is KGHSH, CDR2 LQKENI, per germline. Trimming shortened V by 1 base and J by 4 bases, and 16 bases separated the two germline ends. CDR3 length equals 17 residues. DNA for the CDR3: TGTGCCAGCTCACCACGCCTCAGGGAGCGTCGCACCGGGGAGCTGTTTTTT. Translation gives CASSPRLRERRTGELFF.

This clonotype has just a few counts. The chain combines TRBV19 with TRBJ2-1; D is unclear. Germline V gene lookup returns CDR1 LNHDA and CDR2 SQIVND (reference sequence). The CDR3 length is 14 residues. Trimming shortened V by 0 bases and J by 9 bases, and 12 bases separated the two germline ends. CDR3 sequence: CASSIENSGLEQFF. CDR3 nucleotides: TGTGCCAGTAGTATAGAAAATAGTGGGCTTGAGCAGTTCTTC. Drawing the rest from reference TRBV19 and TRBJ2-1, the complete variable domain is DGGITQSPKYLFRKEGQNVTLSCEQNLNHDAMYWYRQDPGQGLRLIYYSQIVNDFQKGDIAEGYSVSREKKESFPLTVTSAQKNPTAFYLCASSIENSGLEQFFGPGTRLTVL.

This sequence joins TRBV2 and TRBJ2-2, with D tentatively TRBD2 (6 bases). Trimming pared 3 bases from V and 4 bases from J, leaving 9 bases between. CDR3 size: 14 residues. Germline V gene sequence: CDR1 SNHLY, CDR2 FYNNEI. The CDR3 DNA reads as TGTGCCAGCAGTGACGGGCGGGGCACCGGGGAGCTGTTTTTT. It is translated as CASSDGRGTGELFF.

The chain uses TRBV2 and TRBJ2-5, with D perhaps matching TRBD1 (6 bases). The CDR3 length is 14 residues. The V gene's germline CDR1 is SNHLY and CDR2 FYNNEI. Trimming stripped 7 bases from V and 7 bases from J, with 19 bases between. The CDR3 here is CASIKGQHKVTQYF. CDR3 bases: TGTGCCAGCATAAAGGGACAACATAAAGTGACCCAGTACTTC.